The clone carrying this T cell receptor (beta chain) was counted ten times or more. Its specificity is unknown. The template was RNA from unsorted bulk tissue. The normal lung tissue was taken more than 3 cm from the tumor edge. Newly diagnosed lung cancer patients had thoracic surgery in China, August–late 2014, without prior chemotherapy. The sample is drawn from a study of tumor and adjacent non-tumor tissue in lung cancer. Study-level information: Aged about 31 to 85 years, patients included roughly ten men and roughly 5 women with stage I to III disease. Study outcomes and limitations: Significantly higher TCR diversity was found in tumor than normal lung. In normal lung, the top 100 clones were significantly more dominant than in tumor.

The CDR3 extends over 12 amino acids. CDR1 SGHVS and CDR2 FQNEAQ come from the germline V gene. The ends were cut back, 1 base at V and 1 base at J, with 2 bases in the middle. TCRbeta libraries were built with three rounds of nested PCR, modified from ARM-PCR. Using its own MiXCR run on the multiplex PCR reads, TCRdb lists one record per CDR3 protein. The table lists tens of thousands of distinct CDR3 sequences, 60% to 80% of them singletons, with 23% in the top ten. The J gene is TRBJ2-7, the V gene TRBV7-8; D is unclear. Material: distant non-tumor lung tissue. The origin of this receptor is a woman aged 55-75 years with non-small cell lung cancer. The CDR3 sequence: CASSLVSYEQYF. For the CDR3, the DNA is TGTGCCAGCAGCTTAGTTTCCTACGAGCAGTACTTC.